This entry lists 18 T cell receptor beta chains sequenced from one sample in a study of blood T cell repertoires in COVID-19. The protocol was immunoSEQ multiplex PCR, while the TCRdb copy is restricted to in-frame clones and leaves out a portion. The table shows 350,000 to 450,000 clones, with 80% to 90% occurring only once. Sequenced sample: PBMCs or T cells enriched from blood (not recorded which). All receptors come from a man aged 30 to 45 who had recovered from COVID-19.

Points on this clone: At the DNA level, this CDR3 is encoded by other sequences in the same sample as well. This chain joins TRBV27 and TRBJ2-7, with D possibly being TRBD2 (6 bases). The V end was cut by 7 bases, the J end by 0 bases, with 13 bases between. CDR3 length: 14 residues. CDR1 is MNHEY, CDR2 SMNVEV, per germline (reference sequence). This CDR3 is CASKRAGSSYEQYF. In DNA form, the CDR3 reads TGTGCCAGCAAAAGGGCGGGGAGCTCCTACGAGCAGTACTTC.

V is TRBV27 and J is TRBJ1-2; 8 bases map to TRBD1. The CDR3 loop spans 15 amino acids. CDR1 and CDR2 from the germline V gene are MNHEY and SMNVEV (reference sequence). After removal of 6 bases from V and 4 bases from J, the junction contained 10 bases not matched to a gene. The CDR3 DNA reads TGTGCCAGCAGACAAATGGACAGGGAGGTCTATGGCTACACCTTC. Encoded protein: CASRQMDREVYGYTF.

This chain joins TRBV4-2 and TRBJ2-2, with D possibly TRBD2 on 6 matching bases. V lost 1 base, J lost 2 bases, and 14 bases lay in between. The CDR3 contains 17 residues. Germline CDR1 reads LGHNA; CDR2 reads YNFKEQ. Here the CDR3 reads CASSQVGLAINTGELFF. For the CDR3, the DNA is TGTGCCAGCAGCCAAGTAGGGCTAGCGATAAACACCGGGGAGCTGTTTTTT.

J is TRBJ1-5 and V is TRBV19, with 7 positions matching TRBD1. Germline V CDR1 and CDR2: LNHDA, SQIVND (reference sequence). The V and J ends lost 6 bases and 4 bases, in that order; junction bases with no gene match: 9. This CDR3 has 15 amino acids. This chain's CDR3 is CASSALGGGNQPQHF. As DNA, the CDR3 is TGTGCCAGTAGCGCGTTAGGGGGCGGTAATCAGCCCCAGCATTTT.

The J gene is TRBJ1-2, the V gene TRBV6-5; 7 bases line up with TRBD1. The length of the CDR3 is 14 residues. Germline-derived CDR1 and CDR2 are MNHEY and SVGAGI. Trimming took 6 bases from V and 5 from J; bases not matched to a gene: 9. CDR3 region: CASRKAQQGYGYTF. In DNA form, the CDR3 reads TGTGCCAGCAGAAAAGCCCAACAGGGGTATGGCTACACCTTC.

V gene TRBV18 combines with J gene TRBJ1-2; TRBD1 matches at 7 bases. The junction had 7 bases not matched to a gene; V was cut back by 4 bases and J by 2 bases. The CDR3 is made up of 15 amino acids. The germline V gene encodes CDR1 KGHSH and CDR2 LQKENI. Here the CDR3 DNA reads TGTGCCAGCTCACTGACCGGGACAGTGAACTATGGCTACACCTTC. The encoded protein is CASSLTGTVNYGYTF.

CDR3 protein: CASSEVEFGTYHQPQHF. The CDR3 nucleotides are TGTGCCAGCAGTGAAGTTGAATTCGGGACATATCATCAGCCCCAGCATTTT. This chain links TRBV6-1 with TRBJ1-5; perhaps TRBD1 as D (6 bases). Trimming took 1 base from V and 5 from J, leaving 18 bases between them. This CDR3 comprises 17 residues. In germline, CDR1 is MNHNS, CDR2 SASEGT.

The CDR3 sequence is CASAGTGVAEAFF. DNA of the CDR3: TGTGCCAGCGCAGGGACAGGGGTCGCTGAAGCTTTCTTT. The chain is built from TRBV27 and TRBJ1-1; 10 nucleotides agree with TRBD1. This CDR3 is 13 amino acids long. Germline lookup yields CDR1 MNHEY and CDR2 SMNVEV (reference sequence). V was clipped by 8 bases and J by 6 bases; unmatched bases: 6.

The CDR3 spells CASSIAGDRVLSQPQHF. The DNA for the CDR3 is TGTGCCAGTAGTATTGCGGGGGACAGGGTTTTGAGTCAGCCCCAGCATTTT. V is TRBV19 and J is TRBJ1-5; 9 nucleotides line up with TRBD1. CDR1 is LNHDA, CDR2 SQIVND, per germline (reference sequence). The CDR3 length is 17 residues. With V trimmed by 3 bases and J by 6 bases, 12 bases remained unmatched.

Points on this clone: The sample contains more than one DNA sequence encoding this CDR3. V gene TRBV27 combines with J gene TRBJ2-7, with D uncertain. CDR1 and CDR2 from the germline V gene are MNHEY and SMNVEV (reference sequence). Between the trimmed V and J ends, which lost 5 bases and 0 bases, there was a span of 5 bases. The CDR3 contains 12 residues. The CDR3 DNA reads as TGTGCCAGCAGTCTGAGCTCCTACGAGCAGTACTTC. Residues: CASSLSSYEQYF.

The V gene is TRBV20-1, the J gene TRBJ2-5, with D perhaps TRBD2 (6 bases). Germline loops: CDR1 DFQATT, CDR2 SNEGSKA (reference sequence). V lost 3 bases and J 1 base, leaving 12 bases between the germline ends. The CDR3 runs 14 residues. CDR3 DNA sequence: TGCAGTGCTAGTCCCGGGACTTTCCAAGAGACCCAGTACTTC. Amino acids: CSASPGTFQETQYF.

This chain links TRBV10-2 with TRBJ2-2, with D possibly matching TRBD2 (5 bases). The CDR3 sequence is 16 residues long. Germline V lookup: CDR1 WSHSY, CDR2 SAAADI. Trimming pared 3 bases from V and 1 base from J, leaving 12 bases between. The CDR3 here is CASSDLGGENTGELFF. In DNA, the CDR3 is TGCGCCAGCAGTGACCTAGGAGGAGAGAACACCGGGGAGCTGTTTTTT.

The rearrangement uses TRBV5-8 and TRBJ1-1, with D perhaps matching TRBD1 (5 bases). V was clipped by 0 bases and J by 4 bases, with 19 bases between them. CDR1 SGHTS and CDR2 YDEGEE come from the germline V gene. The CDR3 extends over 17 amino acids. In DNA form, the CDR3 reads TGTGCCAGCAGCTTGGTTGCGTTGCGGGGGTTGGGCACTGAAGCTTTCTTT. It codes for CASSLVALRGLGTEAFF. The whole variable domain, remainder taken from reference TRBV5-8 and TRBJ1-1, is EAGVTQSPTHLIKTRGQQATLRCSPISGHTSVYWYQQALGLGLQFLLWYDEGEERNRGNFPPRFSGRQFPNYSSELNVNALELEDSALYLCASSLVALRGLGTEAFFGQGTRLTVV.

The chain employs TRBV13 and TRBJ1-2; 8 bases align to TRBD1. This CDR3 is 14 amino acids long. Germline V CDR1 and CDR2: PRHDT, FYEKMQ (reference sequence). The V segment lost 5 bases and the J segment 3 bases; nucleotides outside the gene matches: 5. Here the CDR3 DNA reads TGTGCCAGCAGCCTCCGGGACAGGTACTATGGCTACACCTTC. Its translation is CASSLRDRYYGYTF.

This clone was recorded only once. The chain couples TRBV3-1 (or the pseudogene TRBV3-2) to TRBJ2-5; 11 bases agree with TRBD2. CDR1 and CDR2 from the germline V gene are LGHDT and YNNKEL (reference sequence). This CDR3 contains 15 residues. J was trimmed by 5 bases and V by 3 bases; bases with no gene match: 5. The CDR3 nucleotides read TGTGCCAGCAGCCAGGGACTAGCGGCGGACGAGACCCAGTACTTC. Encoded protein: CASSQGLAADETQYF.

Here the CDR3 reads CASSERTGGSSPLHF. In nucleotides, the CDR3 is TGTGCCAGCAGTGAAAGAACAGGGGGCAGTTCACCCCTCCACTTT. This rearrangement joins TRBV6-1 to TRBJ1-6; TRBD1 agrees at 9 bases. CDR1 and CDR2 (germline): MNHNS, SASEGT. This CDR3 comprises 15 residues. J lost 9 bases, V lost 2 bases, and 5 bases had no gene match.

The rearrangement joins TRBV5-6 to TRBJ2-7; D gene ambiguous. The V and J ends lost 0 bases and 0 bases respectively, with 10 bases between them. Germline CDR1 SGHDT, CDR2 YYEEEE. The CDR3 is 15 residues long. CDR3 sequence: CASSLESTISYEQYF. CDR3 sequence (DNA): TGTGCCAGCAGCTTGGAGTCTACCATCTCCTACGAGCAGTACTTC.

The rearrangement joins TRBV19 to TRBJ2-7; a possible D gene is TRBD2 (6 bases). This CDR3 is 13 amino acids long. The germline CDR1 and CDR2 sequences are LNHDA and SQIVND (reference sequence). V lost 1 base to trimming and J lost 7 bases, with 11 bases between them. Here the CDR3 DNA reads TGTGCCAGTAGTATAGTTGGGGGGACGGAGCAGTACTTC. Translating gives CASSIVGGTEQYF.